These T cell receptor beta chains were read from a single sample in a study of blood T cell repertoires in COVID-19. TCRdb's table, derived via immunoSEQ multiplex PCR, lists solely in-frame clones and lacks some. The table records some 300,000 clones, roughly 90% of them present only once. The sequencing input was peripheral blood. The origin of the receptors is a man younger than 35 with active or convalescent COVID-19. CDR3s include the opening cysteine and the closing phenylalanine or tryptophan. Each record gives: D gene, clone size, V gene, CDR3 protein. The D gene is left open where the match is weak. Size tells how often a clone was seen (once, few, many) or the class of an expanded clone, and some rows leave it out.

>NA|NA|TRBV11-2
CASSKQIRGSSTGNTIYF
>NA|few|TRBV5-6
CASRSTRTALSTEAFF
>TRBD1|NA|TRBV6-4
CARQGQETQYF
>NA|NA|TRBV27
CASSLPPPGNEQFF
>NA|NA|TRBV29-1
CSVANRVEEQFF
>TRBD2|few|TRBV7-2
CASSLTGLAEPPYEQYF
>TRBD2|NA|TRBV11-2
CASSSTGGREYEQYF
>NA|once|TRBV4-1
CASSQVLGGGSTGELFF
>TRBD1|NA|TRBV6-5
CASSSTTGRNEKLFF
>NA|NA|TRBV4-1
CASSRGVANTEAFF
>NA|NA|TRBV2
CASRDHRASTNEKLFF
>NA|NA|TRBV5-1
CASSPTPGGFLTDTQYF
>NA|NA|TRBV28
CASSLSTEETQYF
>TRBD2|NA|TRBV20-1
CSASVRLAGGYITDTQYF
>TRBD2|NA|TRBV2
CASSEGTRWFGDTQYF
>TRBD1|NA|TRBV5-1
CASSLGAGGTYGYTF
>NA|NA|TRBV2
CASSGWDNYEQYF
>TRBD2|once|TRBV27
CASSLRSSSGTTGEQFF
>NA|NA|TRBV5-1
CASSIIGRDDNEQFF
>TRBD1|NA|TRBV6-2/TRBV6-3
CASSWDRFGYTF
>NA|NA|TRBV7-9
CASSAGHTNKAFF
>NA|NA|TRBV29-1
CSVEARGEAFF
>TRBD1|NA|TRBV5-6
CASSPRQGSTYNEQFF
>NA|NA|TRBV18
CASSTGGHQPQHF
>NA|NA|TRBV28
CASILGGLSNQPQHF
>NA|NA|TRBV19
CASATRSYNEQFF
>TRBD1|NA|TRBV19
CASSIPFPRQGGDLNTEAFF
>TRBD2|NA|TRBV5-1
CASREGLVGELFF
>TRBD2|NA|TRBV29-1
CSVGPTGGFYNEQFF
>TRBD2|NA|TRBV6-5
CASTTGGRRGEQYF
>TRBD2|few|TRBV7-9
CASSPRGEEQYF
>NA|NA|TRBV11-2
CASSLVSSSYEQYF
>TRBD1|NA|TRBV15
CATSSPDRANYGYTF
>TRBD2|NA|TRBV4-2
CASSQNGLAGITDTQYF
>TRBD1|once|TRBV2
CARGGTGATDTQYF
>NA|NA|TRBV5-1
CASSSGLTNYEQYF
>TRBD2|NA|TRBV7-6
CASSRLAGGIYNEQFF
>TRBD2|NA|TRBV5-4
CASSRASGETETQYF
>TRBD2|NA|TRBV5-4
CASSRGGNTGELFF
>NA|few|TRBV3-1/TRBV3-2
CASSRTTSSYEQYF
>NA|NA|TRBV7-2
CASSLVSRAGSYEQYF